These T cell receptor beta chains were read from a single sample in a study of beta chain features in type 1 diabetes. TCRdb's copy holds only in-frame clones and misses some; the assay was immunoSEQ multiplex PCR. The table lists under 300,000 clones, 25% to 30% of them singletons. Sequencing was performed on central memory CD4+ T cells from blood. These receptors all come from a man aged 30 to 39 in good health. The CDR3 runs from the conserved cysteine through the conserved F or W. D genes are given only for firm matches. Clone size is given for some rows only: seen once, a few or many times, or a class if the clone is expanded.

TRBJ2-4 | . | TRBV30 | . | CASALAKNIQYF | TGTGCCTCCGCCTTAGCCAAAAACATTCAGTACTTC
TRBJ1-1 | . | TRBV30 | . | CAWSATVGGAFF | TGTGCCTGGAGTGCCACCGTAGGTGGAGCTTTCTTT
TRBJ2-3 | . | TRBV5-4 | . | CASSLADYADTQYF | TGTGCCAGCAGCTTGGCGGACTATGCAGATACGCAGTATTTT
TRBJ1-5 | . | TRBV30 | . | CAWSIDSNQPQHF | TGTGCCTGGAGTATCGATAGCAATCAGCCCCAGCATTTT
TRBJ1-1 | . | TRBV21-1 | . | CASSSGTANTEAFF | TGTGCCAGCAGCAGCGGGACGGCGAACACTGAAGCTTTCTTT
TRBJ2-7 | . | TRBV27 | . | CASMRNGAWEQYF | TGTGCCAGCATGAGGAATGGGGCTTGGGAGCAGTACTTC
TRBJ1-4 | . | TRBV14 | . | CASSQDIGRFGKLFF | TGTGCCAGCAGCCAAGATATCGGAAGGTTCGGAAAACTGTTTTTT
TRBJ2-3 | . | TRBV11-3 | TRBD2 | CASSVAGGTDTQYF | TGTGCCAGCAGCGTAGCGGGGGGCACAGATACGCAGTATTTT
TRBJ1-2 | few | TRBV18 | TRBD1 | CASSPNHRGLDGYTF | TGTGCCAGCTCACCAAATCACAGGGGGCTTGATGGCTACACCTTC
TRBJ2-1 | . | TRBV30 | TRBD1 | CAWSRTGTGSYNEQFF | TGTGCCTGGAGTCGCACCGGGACAGGGTCCTACAATGAGCAGTTCTTC
TRBJ2-3 | . | TRBV7-2 | TRBD2 | CASRVTSGAGDTQYF | TGTGCCAGCAGAGTCACTAGCGGGGCGGGAGATACGCAGTATTTT
TRBJ1-2 | . | TRBV13 | . | CASSLGLLRHGYTF | TGTGCCAGCAGCTTAGGCCTGTTGAGGCATGGCTACACCTTC
TRBJ2-3 | . | TRBV10-3 | TRBD2 | CAISERARGGPDTQYF | TGTGCCATCAGTGAGCGGGCGCGGGGGGGCCCGGATACGCAGTATTTT
TRBJ1-3 | . | TRBV5-4 | . | CASSFGTGIGDTIYF | TGTGCCAGCAGCTTTGGGACTGGGATAGGAGACACCATATATTTT
TRBJ1-2 | . | TRBV4-3 | . | CASSQETGSIYGYTF | TGCGCCAGCAGCCAAGAGACAGGCTCAATCTATGGCTACACCTTC
TRBJ2-3 | many | TRBV28 | . | CASSFYGPTDTQYF | TGTGCCAGCAGTTTTTATGGGCCAACAGATACGCAGTATTTT
TRBJ2-2 | . | TRBV7-8 | . | CASSLRPYTGELFF | TGTGCCAGCAGCTTACGGCCCTACACCGGGGAGCTGTTTTTT
TRBJ1-2 | . | TRBV10-2 | . | CASSEFTAGGYTF | TGCGCCAGCAGTGAGTTCACCGCCGGGGGCTACACCTTC
TRBJ2-5 | once | TRBV2 | TRBD1 | CASSPTGGTTQYF | TGTGCCAGCAGTCCCACAGGGGGCACGACCCAGTACTTC
TRBJ2-1 | few | TRBV11-2 | TRBD2 | CASSSLAGGFLEQFF | TGTGCCAGCAGCTCGCTAGCGGGAGGGTTCCTTGAGCAGTTCTTC